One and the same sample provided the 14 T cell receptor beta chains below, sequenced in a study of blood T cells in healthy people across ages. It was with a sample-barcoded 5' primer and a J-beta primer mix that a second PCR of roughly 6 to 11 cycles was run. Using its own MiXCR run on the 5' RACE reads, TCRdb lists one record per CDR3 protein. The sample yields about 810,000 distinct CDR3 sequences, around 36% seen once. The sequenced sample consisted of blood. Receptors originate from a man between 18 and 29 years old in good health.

The CDR3: CATSDSGGPLRPSGVYEQFF. The CDR3 DNA sequence: TGTGCCACCAGTGATTCGGGAGGCCCCCTCCGTCCTAGCGGGGTCTATGAGCAGTTCTTC. The chain employs TRBV24-1 and TRBJ2-1, with TRBD2 matching 9 bases. Germline CDR1 is KGHDR and CDR2 is SFDVKD. V was clipped by 2 bases and J by 8 bases; unmatched bases: 21. The length of the CDR3 is 20 residues.

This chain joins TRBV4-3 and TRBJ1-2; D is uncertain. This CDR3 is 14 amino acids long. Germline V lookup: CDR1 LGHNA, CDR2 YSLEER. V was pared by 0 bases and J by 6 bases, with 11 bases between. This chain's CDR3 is CASSQDGPVDGYTF. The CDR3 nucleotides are TGCGCCAGCAGCCAAGACGGGCCAGTGGATGGCTACACCTTC.

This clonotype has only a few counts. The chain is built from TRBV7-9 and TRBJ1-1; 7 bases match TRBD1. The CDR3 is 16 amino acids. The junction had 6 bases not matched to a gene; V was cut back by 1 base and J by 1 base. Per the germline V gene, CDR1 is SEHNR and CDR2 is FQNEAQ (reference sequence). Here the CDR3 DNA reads TGTGCCAGCAGCTTAGGACAGGGCTATCGGAACACTGAAGCTTTCTTT. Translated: CASSLGQGYRNTEAFF.

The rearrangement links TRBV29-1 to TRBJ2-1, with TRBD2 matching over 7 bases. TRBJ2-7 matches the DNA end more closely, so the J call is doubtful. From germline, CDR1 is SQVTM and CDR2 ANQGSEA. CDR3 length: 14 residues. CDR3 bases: TGCAGCGGTGGGGAGGGCACCTACTACAATGAGCAGTACTTC. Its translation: CSGGEGTYYNEQYF.

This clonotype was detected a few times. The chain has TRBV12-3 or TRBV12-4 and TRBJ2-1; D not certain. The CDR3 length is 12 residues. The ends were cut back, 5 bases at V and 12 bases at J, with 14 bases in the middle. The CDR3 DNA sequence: TGTGCCAGCAGTCACCCCAAGGGCGGGCAGTTCTTC. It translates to CASSHPKGGQFF.

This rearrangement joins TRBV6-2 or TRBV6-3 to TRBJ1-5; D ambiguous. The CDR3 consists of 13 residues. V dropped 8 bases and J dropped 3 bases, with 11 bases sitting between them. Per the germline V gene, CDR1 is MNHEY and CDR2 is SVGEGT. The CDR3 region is CASRAQFNQPQHF. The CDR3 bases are TGTGCCAGCCGGGCACAGTTCAATCAGCCCCAGCATTTT.

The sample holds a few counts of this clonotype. The CDR3 DNA reads TGTGCCAGCAGTTTCCCCGGGGAGGGCAATCAGCCCCAGCATTTT. It encodes CASSFPGEGNQPQHF. The chain is built from TRBV28 and TRBJ1-5; D is unclear. The V end lost 3 bases, the J end lost 2 bases, and 11 bases lay between the germline ends. Germline V CDR1 and CDR2: MDHEN, SYDVKM. The CDR3 is 15 amino acids.

CDR3 sequence: CASSTGQGQPQHF. The CDR3 region has the DNA TGTGCCAGCAGCACCGGACAGGGTCAGCCCCAGCATTTT. This chain joins TRBV7-9 and TRBJ1-5; TRBD1 matches 8 bases. CDR3 size: 13 residues. The germline CDR1 and CDR2 sequences are SEHNR and FQNEAQ (reference sequence). The trim removed 5 bases at V and 6 bases at J, leaving 3 bases unmatched.

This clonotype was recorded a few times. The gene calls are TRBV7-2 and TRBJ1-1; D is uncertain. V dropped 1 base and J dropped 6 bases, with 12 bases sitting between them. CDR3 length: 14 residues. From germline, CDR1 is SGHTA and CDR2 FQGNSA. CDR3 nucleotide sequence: TGTGCCAGCAGCTTAGTTGGGTTGGGAGCTGAAGCTTTCTTT. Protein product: CASSLVGLGAEAFF.

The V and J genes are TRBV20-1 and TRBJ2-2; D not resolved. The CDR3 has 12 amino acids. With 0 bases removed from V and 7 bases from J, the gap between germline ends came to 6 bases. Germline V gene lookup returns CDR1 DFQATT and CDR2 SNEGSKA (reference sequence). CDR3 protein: CSARDKDGELFF. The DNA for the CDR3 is TGCAGTGCTAGAGATAAGGACGGGGAGCTGTTTTTT.

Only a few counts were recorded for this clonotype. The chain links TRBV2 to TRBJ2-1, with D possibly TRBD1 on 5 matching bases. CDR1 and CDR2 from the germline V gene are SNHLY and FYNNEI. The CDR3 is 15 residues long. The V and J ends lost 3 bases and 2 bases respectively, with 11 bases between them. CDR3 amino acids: CASSDLGRTYNEQFF. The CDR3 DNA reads TGTGCCAGCAGTGATCTGGGGCGTACCTACAATGAGCAGTTCTTC.

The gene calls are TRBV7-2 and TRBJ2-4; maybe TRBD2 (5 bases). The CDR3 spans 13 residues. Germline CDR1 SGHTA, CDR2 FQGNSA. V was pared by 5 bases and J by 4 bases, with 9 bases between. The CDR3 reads CASSLDLKNIQYF. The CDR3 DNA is TGTGCCAGCAGCCTGGACTTAAAAAACATTCAGTACTTC.

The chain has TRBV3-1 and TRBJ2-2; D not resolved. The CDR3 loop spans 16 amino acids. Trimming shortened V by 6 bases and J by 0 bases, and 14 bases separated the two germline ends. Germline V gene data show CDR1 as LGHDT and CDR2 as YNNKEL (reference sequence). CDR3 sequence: CASSDGSIPNTGELFF. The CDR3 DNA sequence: TGTGCCAGCAGTGACGGATCCATTCCGAACACCGGGGAGCTGTTTTTT.

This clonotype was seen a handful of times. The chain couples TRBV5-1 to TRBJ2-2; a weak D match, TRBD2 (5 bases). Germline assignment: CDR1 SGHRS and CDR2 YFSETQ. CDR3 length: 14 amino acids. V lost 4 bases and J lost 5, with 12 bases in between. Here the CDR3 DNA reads TGCGCCAGCAGCAATTACACGGGGACCGGGGAGCTGTTTTTT. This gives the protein CASSNYTGTGELFF.